This entry describes one T cell receptor (beta chain). As yet, its antigen is unknown. The record originates from a study of beta chain features in type 1 diabetes. Study findings and constraints: The naive, central memory and Treg TCRB repertoires of patients appeared to be more similar to one another than those of healthy donors. When Type 1 diabetes patients were examined, their TCRB CDR3s proved moderately but significantly shorter in all four CD4+ subsets. At VDJ recombination sites, type 1 diabetes patients had fewer insertions and more deleted nucleotides. High-TCR-expressing cells could be over-represented by cDNA sequencing.

The germline V and J ends were trimmed by 6 bases and 5 bases, with 11 bases remaining between them. This CDR3 region has 13 residues. The germline V gene encodes CDR1 SEHNR and CDR2 FQNEAQ (reference sequence). Every isolated RNA sample was fully reverse transcribed, so sequencing captured expressed TCRB transcripts. Approximately 3.6 million reads, on average, came from each naive, central memory and regulatory T cell sample. TCRdb's table, derived via immunoSEQ multiplex PCR, lists solely in-frame clones and lacks some. Found here are 600,000 or so clones, over 12% of them singletons; the top ten hold nearly 0.04%.

The chain uses TRBV7-9 and TRBJ2-1; no clear D gene. The source of this sequence is a man between 18 and 29 years old with type 1 diabetes. Sequenced sample: naive CD4+ T cells from blood. As DNA, the CDR3 is TGTGCCAGCAGGCTGCGGAATGACAATGAGCAGTTCTTC. This encodes CASRLRNDNEQFF.